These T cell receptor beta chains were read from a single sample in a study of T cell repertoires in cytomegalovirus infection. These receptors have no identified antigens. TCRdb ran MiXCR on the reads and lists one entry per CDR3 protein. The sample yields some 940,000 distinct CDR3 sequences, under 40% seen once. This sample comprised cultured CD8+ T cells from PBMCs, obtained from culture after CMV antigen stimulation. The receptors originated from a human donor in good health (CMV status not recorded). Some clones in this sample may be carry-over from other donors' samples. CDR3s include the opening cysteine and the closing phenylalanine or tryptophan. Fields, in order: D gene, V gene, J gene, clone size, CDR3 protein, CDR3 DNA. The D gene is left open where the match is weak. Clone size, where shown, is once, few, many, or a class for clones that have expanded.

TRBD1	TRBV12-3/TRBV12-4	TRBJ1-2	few	CASSHRGGTGYGYTF	TGTGCCAGCAGCCATAGGGGCGGGACAGGGTATGGCTACACCTTC
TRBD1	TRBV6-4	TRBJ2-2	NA	CASSRTGSAGELFF	TGTGCCAGCTCCCGGACAGGGAGTGCCGGGGAGCTGTTTTTT
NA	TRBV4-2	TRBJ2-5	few	CASSQEWGGTLETQYF	TGTGCCAGCAGCCAAGAGTGGGGGGGCACCCTGGAGACCCAGTACTTC
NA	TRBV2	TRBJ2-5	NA	CASHSGYQETQYF	TGTGCCAGCCATAGTGGGTACCAAGAGACCCAGTACTTC
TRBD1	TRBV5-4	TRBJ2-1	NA	CANHDRGLYNEQFF	TGTGCCAACCATGACAGGGGCCTCTACAATGAGCAGTTCTTC
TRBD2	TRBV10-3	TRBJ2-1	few	CAISGAGGLDEQFF	TGTGCCATCAGTGGTGCGGGGGGCCTGGATGAGCAGTTCTTC
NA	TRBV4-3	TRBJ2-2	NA	CASSQGSTGIRTGELFF	TGCGCCAGCAGCCAAGGGTCCACAGGGATAAGGACCGGGGAGCTGTTTTTT
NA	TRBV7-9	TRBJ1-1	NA	CASSELVEATTEAFF	TGTGCCAGCAGCGAGTTGGTCGAGGCTACCACTGAAGCTTTCTTT
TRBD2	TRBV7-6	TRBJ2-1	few	CASSFGGAANEQFF	TGTGCCAGCTCATTCGGGGGGGCCGCCAATGAGCAGTTCTTC
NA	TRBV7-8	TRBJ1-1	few	CASSLGTAGNTEAFF	TGTGCCAGCAGCTTAGGAACGGCCGGGAACACTGAAGCTTTCTTT
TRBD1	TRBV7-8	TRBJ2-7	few	CASSLEDRTYEQYF	TGTGCCAGCAGCTTAGAGGACAGGACCTACGAGCAGTACTTC
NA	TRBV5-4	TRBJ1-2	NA	CASSPGGGRFPYYGYTF	TGTGCCAGCAGCCCTGGCGGGGGAAGATTCCCTTACTATGGCTACACCTTC
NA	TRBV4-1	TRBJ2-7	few	CASSQDATPYEQYF	TGTGCCAGCAGCCAAGACGCTACACCCTACGAGCAGTACTTC
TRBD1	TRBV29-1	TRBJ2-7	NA	CSVVQGASYEQYF	TGCAGCGTTGTACAGGGGGCCTCCTACGAGCAGTACTTC
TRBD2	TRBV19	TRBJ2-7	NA	CASSILLLTSGGRFYEQYF	TGTGCCAGTAGTATCCTACTCCTGACTAGCGGGGGGAGATTCTACGAGCAGTACTTC
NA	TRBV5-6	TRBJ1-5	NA	CASSTGEDNQPQHF	TGTGCCAGCAGCACGGGAGAGGACAATCAGCCCCAGCATTTT
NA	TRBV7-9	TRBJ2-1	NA	CASSPTGPQFF	TGTGCCAGCAGCCCGACAGGTCCGCAGTTCTTC
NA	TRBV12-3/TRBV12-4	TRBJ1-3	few	CASRPRQADTIYF	TGTGCCAGCAGGCCCAGACAGGCAGACACCATATATTTT